This TCR beta chain was documented in a study of T cells expressing NK-cell markers (dated by TCRdb to the early 2020s). Background on the whole study: Three sorted T-cell subsets (CD3+CD56+NKG2C+, CD3+CD56+NKG2C- and CD3+CD56-NKG2C+) from 7 to 9 donors had their TCR beta-chain repertoires profiled. The eight sequenced donors were randomly selected healthy volunteers, three men and five women. Among the eight sequenced donors, seven were HCMV-seropositive and one was HCMV-seronegative. The libraries were sequenced on Illumina HiSeq 2000/2500, MiSeq or NextSeq, producing 2 x 150 bp reads. General conclusions and limits of the study: In over 5 donors, the dominant CD3+CD56+NKG2C+ clonotypes were among the top 10 CD8+ clonotypes and accounted for about 1.0-7.5% of CD8+ T cells. Whether the expanded NKG2C-expressing T cell clones were specific for HCMV antigens was left unclear. Those dominant clonotypes were again the most abundant among CD3+CD56-NKG2C+ cells in several donors, at roughly 28.3-60.1%.

The CDR3 numbers 13 residues from cysteine through phenylalanine. No DNA is given. According to the germline V gene, CDR1 reads SGHVS and CDR2 reads FQNEAQ. A commercial ELISA kit detecting HCMV-specific IgG in serum was used to determine HCMV serostatus. Ficoll density gradient centrifugation was used to isolate peripheral blood mononuclear cells from blood. The instrument was an Illumina HiSeq 2000. TCR beta cDNA libraries were prepared using 5'RACE template switching, which introduced a universal primer site and unique molecular identifiers. Priming for cDNA synthesis came from the TCR beta constant segment, and two successive PCR amplification steps followed. In the paper's pipeline: MIGEC handled demultiplexing of the reads and grouping by UMI, while MiTCR was used to assemble and quantify clonotypes. To remove erroneous sequences, TCR cDNA sequences were retained only when supported by two or more reads. The tcR package was used for downstream repertoire analysis, and clonotypes were matched across fractions by CDR3 nucleotide sequence plus V segment. VDJmatch was used to annotate antigen specificity against VDJdb, with one amino acid substitution allowed in CDR3. After TCRdb reprocessed the reads, each CDR3 protein sequence was kept as one row, without DNA. The V and J calls were determined by TCRdb, not by the authors. The sample table on file contains about 260,000 distinct CDR3 sequences. The biggest ten clones account for 0.39% of the sample.

Turning to this clonotype: The antigen it recognizes is unknown.

Sequenced material: blood T cells: a sorted CD56 or NKG2C T cell subset, CD4+ or CD8+ T cells, or bulk PBMC T cells (not recorded which). The rearranged chain carries TRBV7-8 and TRBJ2-1; the D gene TCRdb calls, TRBD2, cannot be checked with no DNA. This receptor was identified in a man aged 18-30 years in good health. Donor details come from another sample of the same person, matched by shared clones. CDR3 region: CASSLGLAREQFF.